Listed below are T cell receptor beta chains from one sample, sequenced in a study of blood T cell repertoires in COVID-19. Assay: immunoSEQ multiplex PCR; the TCRdb copy retains only in-frame clones and omits some. The table shows fewer than 250,000 clones, with 65% to 90% occurring only once. The specimen was PBMCs or T cells enriched from blood (not recorded which). The receptors derive from a woman aged 35 to 49 with acute COVID-19. The CDR3 runs from the conserved cysteine through the conserved F or W. The D gene is left open where the match is weak. Not every row has a clone size; where given, it reads once, few, many or a size class.

D: TRBD2; size: NA; J: TRBJ2-1; V: TRBV5-1; DNA: TGCGCCAGCAGCGTTGAGACAGCGGGAGGGCCTTACAATGAGCAGTTCTTC; CDR3: CASSVETAGGPYNEQFF
D: TRBD2; size: NA; J: TRBJ2-5; V: TRBV11-2; DNA: TGTGCCAGCAGCCTAGGACTAGCGGGCCCCCCTGAGACCCAGTACTTC; CDR3: CASSLGLAGPPETQYF
D: NA; size: NA; J: TRBJ1-2; V: TRBV27; DNA: TGTGCCAGCAGTTTTGTAGGGAGCCCCGTAGAGGATGGCTACACCTTC; CDR3: CASSFVGSPVEDGYTF
D: TRBD1; size: NA; J: TRBJ2-7; V: TRBV27; DNA: TGTGCCAGCAGTTTATCCTTATGGCAGGGGGCCTACGAGCAGTACTTC; CDR3: CASSLSLWQGAYEQYF
D: TRBD1; size: few; J: TRBJ1-5; V: TRBV18; DNA: TGTGCCAGCTCAGGGACAGGGTCGGAGCCCCAGCATTTT; CDR3: CASSGTGSEPQHF
D: NA; size: few; J: TRBJ2-7; V: TRBV28; DNA: TGTGCCAGCACAACAGGGCGCTACGAGCAGTACTTC; CDR3: CASTTGRYEQYF
D: NA; size: NA; J: TRBJ2-7; V: TRBV28; DNA: TGTGCCAGCGCCTCCCCCCGCGCCATGATGCAGTACTTC; CDR3: CASASPRAMMQYF
D: TRBD2; size: NA; J: TRBJ2-7; V: TRBV28; DNA: TGTGCCAGCAGTCCTAGACTAGCGGGACTCTACGAGCAGTACTTC; CDR3: CASSPRLAGLYEQYF
D: NA; size: NA; J: TRBJ2-1; V: TRBV3-1/TRBV3-2; DNA: TGTGCCAGCAGCCAAGTTGCAAGCCTGAGCCCCAATGAGCAGTTCTTC; CDR3: CASSQVASLSPNEQFF
D: NA; size: NA; J: TRBJ2-7; V: TRBV19; DNA: TGTGCCAGTAGTAGGGGATACACAGGGATCTACGAGCAGTACTTC; CDR3: CASSRGYTGIYEQYF
D: NA; size: NA; J: TRBJ1-5; V: TRBV2; DNA: TGTGCCAGCAGAAGAGACAATCAGCCCCAGCATTTT; CDR3: CASRRDNQPQHF
D: NA; size: NA; J: TRBJ1-2; V: TRBV28; DNA: TGTGCCGTCGAGAATAACTATGGCTACACCTTC; CDR3: CAVENNYGYTF
D: TRBD2; size: NA; J: TRBJ2-5; V: TRBV3-1/TRBV3-2; DNA: TGTGCCAGTCTGACTAGCGGCCAAGAGACCCAGTACTTC; CDR3: CASLTSGQETQYF
D: NA; size: once; J: TRBJ2-2; V: TRBV9; DNA: TGTGCCAGCAGCGTAGCTTCAGGGCCCGGGGAGCTGTTTTTT; CDR3: CASSVASGPGELFF
D: TRBD2; size: NA; J: TRBJ2-1; V: TRBV15; DNA: TGTGCCACCAGCAGAGATTTGGGACTAGCGGTTGACAATGAGCAGTTCTTC; CDR3: CATSRDLGLAVDNEQFF
D: TRBD1; size: NA; J: TRBJ1-5; V: TRBV30; DNA: TGTGCCTGGAGTTTTACCCCAGGGGGTCAGCCCCAGCATTTT; CDR3: CAWSFTPGGQPQHF
D: TRBD1; size: NA; J: TRBJ1-2; V: TRBV5-1; DNA: TGCGCCAGCAGCGAGGGGGCGGGAGGCTACACCTTC; CDR3: CASSEGAGGYTF
D: NA; size: NA; J: TRBJ2-7; V: TRBV5-6; DNA: TGTGCCAGCTCTACAGGCCATATTAAAGTTTACTACGAGCAGTACTTC; CDR3: CASSTGHIKVYYEQYF
D: TRBD2; size: once; J: TRBJ2-1; V: TRBV3-1/TRBV3-2; DNA: TGTGCCAGCAGCCATTTTAGCGGGAGGGGGAGCAATGAGCAGTTCTTC; CDR3: CASSHFSGRGSNEQFF
D: TRBD1; size: NA; J: TRBJ1-1; V: TRBV6-4; DNA: TGTGCCAGCACCTCGGACAGGGGCGGCGTGATGAACACTGAAGCTTTCTTT; CDR3: CASTSDRGGVMNTEAFF
D: NA; size: NA; J: TRBJ2-1; V: TRBV4-2; DNA: TGTGCCAGCAGCCAAGGGAGGAATGAGCAGTTCTTC; CDR3: CASSQGRNEQFF
D: NA; size: NA; J: TRBJ2-1; V: TRBV5-4; DNA: TGTGCCAGCAGCTTCTCACAGACGAAATACAATGAGCAGTTCTTC; CDR3: CASSFSQTKYNEQFF
D: TRBD1; size: NA; J: TRBJ1-5; V: TRBV2; DNA: TGTGCCAGCAGTGGGGGACAGTTCGGAGAGCCCCAGCATTTT; CDR3: CASSGGQFGEPQHF
D: TRBD2; size: NA; J: TRBJ2-7; V: TRBV7-2; DNA: TGTGCCAGCAGCTCACGCCCGACTAGCGGGAGTGGTTACGAGCAGTACTTC; CDR3: CASSSRPTSGSGYEQYF
D: NA; size: many; J: TRBJ2-5; V: TRBV4-2; DNA: TGTGCCAGCAGCCAAGGCAGGGTGGGAGAGACCCAGTACTTC; CDR3: CASSQGRVGETQYF